The T cell receptor beta chain described here comes from a study of T cells expressing NK-cell markers. Study context: Sorted T-cell subsets CD3+CD56+NKG2C+, CD3+CD56+NKG2C- and CD3+CD56-NKG2C+ were TCR beta-sequenced. The sequencing cohort of eight donors included seven HCMV-seropositive individuals and one seronegative individual.

The cDNA for TCR beta came from 5'RACE template switching with UMIs. TCRdb derives one entry per CDR3 protein from the 5' RACE reads, leaving out DNA. The sample totals about 180,000 distinct CDR3 sequences. General study points: Dominant NKG2C+ clonotypes in roughly 6 donors made up roughly 1.0-7.0% of CD8+ T cells.

A word on this clonotype: Its antigen is unknown.

The sample taken for sequencing was blood T cells: a sorted CD56 or NKG2C T cell subset, CD4+ or CD8+ T cells, or bulk PBMC T cells (not recorded which). This receptor was identified in a woman aged 18-70 years in good health.

CDR3: CASSSHSGTGQETQYF. The chain recombines TRBV6-2 or TRBV6-3 with TRBJ2-5; TCRdb calls TRBD1, which cannot be checked without DNA. In germline, CDR1 is MNHEY, CDR2 SVGEGT. The CDR3 loop spans 16 amino acids.